This T cell receptor beta chain is drawn from a study of human T cells and chemical hapten exposure. Background on the study: Patients additionally received therapeutic doses of diphenylcyclopropenone on the scalp once a week, and this continued throughout the roughly 25-week study. Study-level results: The number of TCRs over 1 in 1000 frequency stayed unchanged after DPC.

Indicated time point: pre-sensitization, week 0. The treatment here: therapeutic diphenylcyclopropenone sensitization with weekly scalp DPC. RNA extraction used unfractionated whole blood as the source of total RNA. MiXCR, applied by TCRdb to the RACE reads, yields one record per CDR3 protein. The sample has tens of thousands of distinct CDR3 sequences; 8% to 11% are singletons. This clonotype was observed many times. Its antigen is currently unknown. Germline V gives CDR1 KGHSH, CDR2 LQKENI. The germline V and J ends were trimmed by 6 bases and 3 bases, with 12 bases remaining between them. The CDR3 consists of 13 residues.

The sample in question was whole blood, obtained in connection with sensitization to the hapten diphenylcyclopropenone (DPC). The J gene is TRBJ2-7, the V gene TRBV18; no reliable D call. This TCR came from a man aged 30-40 years with alopecia areata. Some clones in this sample may be carry-over from other donors' samples. CDR3 DNA: TGTGCCAGCTCCCCGGACGAGGACTACGAGCAGTACTTC. Its protein product is CASSPDEDYEQYF.